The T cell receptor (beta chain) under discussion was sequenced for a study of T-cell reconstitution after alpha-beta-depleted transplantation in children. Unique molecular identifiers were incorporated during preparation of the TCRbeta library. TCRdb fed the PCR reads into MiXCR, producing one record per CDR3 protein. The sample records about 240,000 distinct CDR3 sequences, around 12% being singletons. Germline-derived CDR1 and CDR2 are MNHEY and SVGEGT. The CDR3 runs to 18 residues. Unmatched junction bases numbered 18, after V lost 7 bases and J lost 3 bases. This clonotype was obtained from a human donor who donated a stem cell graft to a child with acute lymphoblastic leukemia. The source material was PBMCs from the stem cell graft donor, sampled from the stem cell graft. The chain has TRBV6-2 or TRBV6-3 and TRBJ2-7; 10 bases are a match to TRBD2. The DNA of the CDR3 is TGTGCCAGCATTGGGGCTTCTAGCGGGAGAGGGTCCCTCTACGAGCAGTACTTC. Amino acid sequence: CASIGASSGRGSLYEQYF.